This is a list of T cell receptor beta chains from one sample in a study of T cell repertoires in cytomegalovirus infection. In TCRdb, the reads were re-called with MiXCR into one record per CDR3 protein. In the table there are about 360,000 distinct CDR3 sequences, about a sixth of which are singletons. Sequencing was carried out using PBMCs. The receptor set was obtained from a human donor in good health (CMV status not recorded). Some clones in this sample may be carry-over from other donors' samples. CDR3s include the opening cysteine and the closing phenylalanine or tryptophan. A D gene is named only where the DNA matches it firmly. Clone size is shown for a subset of rows, as once, few, many or a class of expanded clone.

CSARGGVEETQYF | TGCAGTGCTCGCGGGGGGGTTGAAGAGACCCAGTACTTC | TRBJ2-5 | TRBD2 | few | TRBV20-1
CASSLPGADEQFF | TGTGCCAGCAGCTTGCCGGGAGCAGATGAGCAGTTCTTC | TRBJ2-1 | NA | NA | TRBV5-5
CASSLLIGGFGRGDSYEQYF | TGTGCCAGCAGTTTATTAATCGGTGGGTTCGGTAGGGGAGATTCCTACGAGCAGTACTTC | TRBJ2-7 | NA | NA | TRBV28
CASSFTSGRGTDTQYF | TGTGCCAGCAGCTTCACTAGCGGTAGGGGGACAGATACGCAGTATTTT | TRBJ2-3 | TRBD2 | many | TRBV7-2
CASSQGGELFF | TGTGCCAGCAGCCAAGGCGGGGAGCTGTTTTTT | TRBJ2-2 | NA | NA | TRBV4-2
CASSFPLYWNTGELFF | TGTGCCAGCAGCTTCCCCCTCTATTGGAACACCGGGGAGCTGTTTTTT | TRBJ2-2 | NA | few | TRBV7-2
CASSPGTAYEQYF | TGTGCCAGCTCACCAGGGACAGCATACGAGCAGTACTTC | TRBJ2-7 | TRBD1 | few | TRBV18
CASSRRGGQANNEQFF | TGTGCCAGCAGCCGTCGCGGGGGACAGGCCAACAATGAGCAGTTCTTC | TRBJ2-1 | NA | NA | TRBV7-6
CARGGREGRRGYTF | TGTGCCAGAGGGGGGAGGGAGGGACGAAGGGGCTACACCTTC | TRBJ1-2 | NA | NA | TRBV27
CSARHGQRGTDTQYF | TGCAGTGCTAGACACGGGCAGCGGGGCACAGATACGCAGTATTTT | TRBJ2-3 | NA | NA | TRBV20-1
CASSRTSGANEQFF | TGTGCCAGCAGCCGGACTAGCGGGGCCAATGAGCAGTTCTTC | TRBJ2-1 | TRBD2 | many | TRBV7-2
CASSPNRGGNSPLHF | TGCGCCAGCAGCCCAAACAGGGGGGGTAATTCACCCCTCCACTTT | TRBJ1-6 | TRBD1 | NA | TRBV5-1
CASSLTGGAGNQPQHF | TGTGCCAGCAGCCTAACAGGGGGCGCAGGTAATCAGCCCCAGCATTTT | TRBJ1-5 | TRBD1 | many | TRBV7-2